These 9 T cell receptor beta chains were sequenced from one sample in a study of blood T cell repertoires in COVID-19. Method: immunoSEQ multiplex PCR; TCRdb's copy keeps in-frame clones and lacks some. The profile shows approximately 440,000 clones, 90% of them singletons. Input material: PBMCs or T cells enriched from blood (not recorded which). The receptors derive from a man aged 18 to 29 who had recovered from COVID-19.

This chain uses TRBV19 with TRBJ1-4; unclear D gene. The CDR3 is 12 residues long. V lost 9 bases and J lost 3, with 8 bases in between. Looked up from germline, CDR1 is LNHDA and CDR2 is SQIVND (reference sequence). The chain's CDR3 is CASRVSNEKLFF. The CDR3 coding sequence is TGTGCCAGCCGTGTATCTAATGAAAAACTGTTTTTT.

The chain employs TRBV2 and TRBJ2-1; 9 bases are a match to TRBD2. The CDR3 runs 15 residues. CDR1 is SNHLY and CDR2 is FYNNEI in the germline V gene. With V trimmed by 6 bases and J by 12 bases, 15 bases remained unmatched. This chain's CDR3 is CASRAGTSRLPAQFF. In nucleotides, the CDR3 is TGTGCCAGCAGGGCCGGGACTAGCCGCCTCCCGGCGCAGTTCTTC.

The CDR3 is CASSLEEGSPLHF. The CDR3 coding sequence is TGTGCCAGCAGTTTGGAGGAAGGTTCACCCCTCCACTTT. The chain combines TRBV6-2 or TRBV6-3 with TRBJ1-6; no reliable D call. Deletions cut 4 bases from V and 9 bases from J, with 10 bases between. CDR3 length: 13 residues. The germline CDR1 and CDR2 sequences are MNHEY and SVGEGT.

This chain joins TRBV3-1 (or the pseudogene TRBV3-2) and TRBJ1-1; TRBD1 aligns across 7 bases. The CDR3 runs 15 residues. Trimming cost V 4 bases and J 5 bases; bases outside gene matches: 10. CDR1 and CDR2 (germline): LGHDT, YNNKEL (reference sequence). CDR3 region: CASSRTNRGGTEAFF. The DNA for the CDR3 is TGTGCCAGCAGCCGTACGAACAGGGGTGGTACTGAAGCTTTCTTT.

The gene calls are TRBV13 and TRBJ2-5; 7 positions agree with TRBD1. V lost 6 bases and J lost 5; bases outside the gene matches: 27. This CDR3 region has 20 residues. Germline V CDR1 and CDR2: PRHDT, FYEKMQ (reference sequence). Here the CDR3 DNA reads TGTGCCAGCAGACTTAACACCCCCCAAGACAGGGAGTTCTTTACCGAGACCCAGTACTTC. It is translated as CASRLNTPQDREFFTETQYF.

The genes are TRBV27 and TRBJ2-3, with TRBD2 identical over 12 bases. V shed 5 bases, J shed 6 bases, and the junction held 9 bases outside the gene matches. This CDR3 is built from 16 residues. Germline assignment: CDR1 MNHEY and CDR2 SMNVEV (reference sequence). Here the CDR3 DNA reads TGTGCCAGCAGTCTCTCTAGCGGGGGGGCAGGGGATACGCAGTATTTT. Protein product: CASSLSSGGAGDTQYF.

The CDR3 loop is CASSVGNTGELFF. The CDR3 nucleotides are TGTGCCAGCAGCGTCGGGAACACCGGGGAGCTGTTTTTT. V gene TRBV9 combines with J gene TRBJ2-2; D gene unclear. The CDR3 consists of 13 residues. Trimming took 2 bases from V and 1 from J, leaving 3 bases between them. Germline values: CDR1 SGDLS, CDR2 YYNGEE.

The chain recombines TRBV9 with TRBJ1-4; tentative D call: TRBD1 (5 bases). V shed 3 bases and J shed 12 bases, with 21 bases lying between them. Germline V gene data show CDR1 as SGDLS and CDR2 as YYNGEE. The CDR3 runs to 15 residues. The CDR3: CASSASLGWGVELFF. The CDR3 DNA follows: TGTGCCAGCAGCGCGTCCCTCGGGTGGGGGGTCGAACTGTTTTTT.

The CDR3 sequence: CASSADHNSGNTIYF. CDR3 DNA sequence: TGTGCCAGCAGTGCAGATCACAATTCTGGAAACACCATATATTTT. The rearrangement uses TRBV25-1 and TRBJ1-3; D is unresolved. Trimming took off 4 bases at V and 1 base at J, with 11 bases between the two ends. CDR1 and CDR2 (germline): MGHDK, SYGVNS. The CDR3 spans 15 residues.